Below are 23 T cell receptor beta chains sequenced from a single sample in a study of ipilimumab plus nivolumab after autologous stem cell transplantation. Measured with immunoSEQ multiplex PCR; TCRdb has only the in-frame clones, and not every one. The profile shows under 6,000 clones, 76% of them singletons. Source: PBMCs, taken in a trial of ipilimumab plus nivolumab as post-transplant consolidation. These receptors all stem from a male donor with multiple myeloma.

V gene TRBV6-1 combines with J gene TRBJ1-2; D is unresolved. CDR1 MNHNS and CDR2 SASEGT come from the germline V gene. This CDR3 is 12 amino acids long. Trimming left V 6 bases short and J 6 bases short, with 11 bases between. The CDR3 DNA sequence: TGTGCCAGCAGATCTGGGCTTGATGGCTACACCTTC. This translates into CASRSGLDGYTF.

V usage is TRBV11-2 and J usage is TRBJ1-6; TRBD1 matches at 8 bases. The V gene end was trimmed by 1 base and the J gene end by 8 bases; junction bases not matched to a gene: 1. Germline V CDR1 and CDR2: SGHAT, FQNNGV. This CDR3 has 14 residues. CDR3 region: CASSLVQGDSPLHF. The DNA for the CDR3 is TGTGCCAGCAGCTTAGTACAGGGGGATTCACCCCTCCACTTT.

The chain links TRBV9 to TRBJ2-3, with 7 bases matching TRBD2. This CDR3 region has 16 residues. J gave up 3 bases and V 0 bases, and 7 bases lay outside the gene matches. Germline loops: CDR1 SGDLS, CDR2 YYNGEE. The CDR3 here is CASSVDAGEVTDTQYF. CDR3 DNA sequence: TGTGCCAGCAGCGTAGACGCGGGGGAGGTTACAGATACGCAGTATTTT.

This sequence joins TRBV7-3 and TRBJ2-3; tentative D call: TRBD1 (5 bases). CDR1 SGHTA and CDR2 FQGTGA come from the germline V gene. Trimming took 2 bases from V and 4 from J, leaving 10 bases between them. The CDR3 is 14 residues long. CDR3 region: CASSLGQGSDTQYF. CDR3 bases: TGTGCCAGCAGCTTAGGGCAGGGTTCAGATACGCAGTATTTT.

J is TRBJ1-1 and V is TRBV6-5; D gene uncertain. Trimming took 2 bases from V and 10 from J, leaving 11 bases between them. This CDR3 contains 12 residues. Germline CDR1 is MNHEY and CDR2 is SVGAGI. CDR3 protein: CASSYGGSRAFF. CDR3 bases: TGTGCCAGCAGTTACGGAGGTTCCAGAGCTTTCTTT.

The chain uses TRBV5-3 and TRBJ2-7; D unresolved. TRBV5-3 is annotated as an ORF whose role is uncertain. CDR3 length: 12 residues. The V end lost 5 bases, the J end lost 2 bases, and 8 bases lay between the germline ends. CDR3 sequence: CARSCSPYEQYF. CDR3 sequence (DNA): TGTGCCAGAAGTTGCAGCCCCTACGAGCAGTACTTC.

V and J are TRBV5-1 and TRBJ1-6, with D possibly TRBD1 on 5 matching bases. The CDR3 runs to 14 residues. Trimming took 2 bases from V and 10 from J, leaving 13 bases between them. From germline, CDR1 is SGHRS and CDR2 YFSETQ. CDR3 coding DNA: TGCGCCAGCAGCTTCCAGGGCGATGGATCACCCCTCCACTTT. Protein product: CASSFQGDGSPLHF.

The chain is built from TRBV7-2 and TRBJ2-5; no clear D gene. Germline V CDR1 and CDR2: SGHTA, FQGNSA. Trimming stripped 6 bases from V and 2 bases from J, with 4 bases between. The CDR3 is made up of 11 amino acids. The CDR3 is CASRQQETQYF. The CDR3 nucleotides are TGTGCCAGCAGACAACAAGAGACCCAGTACTTC. Combining the CDR3 with reference TRBV7-2 and TRBJ2-5 gives the whole variable domain GAGVSQSPSNKVTEKGKDVELRCDPISGHTALYWYRQSLGQGLEFLIYFQGNSAPDKSGLPSDRFSAERTGGSVSTLTIQRTQQEDSAVYLCASRQQETQYFGPGTRLLVL.

The chain uses TRBV9 and TRBJ2-1, with D uncertain. The CDR3 length is 14 residues. V was shortened by 0 bases and J by 0 bases, with 4 bases between the two germline ends. CDR1 and CDR2 (germline): SGDLS, YYNGEE. CDR3 in amino acids: CASSVENSYNEQFF. The CDR3 region has the DNA TGTGCCAGCAGCGTAGAAAACTCCTACAATGAGCAGTTCTTC.

The J gene is TRBJ2-4, the V gene TRBV21-1; the table gives TRBD2 as D, unverified against the DNA. TRBV21-1 is listed as a pseudogene. The CDR3 is 19 residues long. The CDR3 loop reads CASSKTFHAGIHGPDIQYF. The DNA of the CDR3 is TGTGCCAGCAGCAAAACTTTCCATGCGGGGATCCACGGACCTGACATTCAGTACTTC.

The rearrangement links TRBV5-1 to TRBJ2-1; 13 bases are shared with TRBD2. V shed 6 bases and J 6 bases; nucleotides not matched to a gene: 6. From germline, CDR1 is SGHRS and CDR2 YFSETQ. The CDR3 runs to 15 residues. The CDR3 DNA sequence: TGCGCCAGCAACCCGACTAGCGGGGGGTCCAATGAGCAGTTCTTC. This encodes CASNPTSGGSNEQFF.

The rearrangement links TRBV7-9 to TRBJ2-1, with TRBD2 as a possible D gene (7 bases). The V gene's germline CDR1 is SEHNR and CDR2 FQNEAQ (reference sequence). The CDR3 spans 15 residues. The ends were cut back, 3 bases at V and 6 bases at J, with 15 bases in the middle. The CDR3 DNA sequence: TGTGCCAGCAGCTTGGCCCGGGGGGCCCCCAATGAGCAGTTCTTC. Protein sequence: CASSLARGAPNEQFF.

The chain recombines TRBV4-1 with TRBJ1-1; D ambiguous. This CDR3 has 15 residues. V was cut by 0 bases and J by 1 base, with 9 bases left in between. CDR1 is MGHRA, CDR2 YSYEKL, per germline. DNA of the CDR3: TGCGCCAGCAGCCAAGAGGAGACGGCGAACACTGAAGCTTTCTTT. Translating it yields CASSQEETANTEAFF.

V gene TRBV25-1 combines with J gene TRBJ1-2; no firm D call. CDR3 size: 12 residues. The V and J ends lost 2 bases and 6 bases respectively, with 7 bases between them. Germline loops: CDR1 MGHDK, CDR2 SYGVNS. In nucleotides, the CDR3 is TGTGCCAGCAGTGAAGTCCGGAATGGCTACACCTTC. Protein sequence: CASSEVRNGYTF.

The chain has TRBV2 and TRBJ1-2, with D unresolved. The CDR3 extends over 13 amino acids. With 4 bases removed from V and 3 bases from J, the gap between germline ends came to 9 bases. CDR1 is SNHLY and CDR2 is FYNNEI in the germline V gene. In nucleotides, the CDR3 is TGTGCCAGCAGTGTCACGAAAGACTATGGCTACACCTTC. It encodes CASSVTKDYGYTF.

The J gene is TRBJ2-1, the V gene TRBV6-5, with TRBD1 as a possible D gene (6 bases). Germline V gene lookup returns CDR1 MNHEY and CDR2 SVGAGI. Trimming took 6 bases from V and 4 from J, leaving 13 bases between them. The CDR3 totals 14 residues. CDR3 sequence: CASRRRQEYNEQFF. In DNA form, the CDR3 reads TGTGCCAGCAGAAGACGACAGGAGTACAATGAGCAGTTCTTC.

This chain's CDR3 is CSVAGGLSETQYF. Written as DNA, the CDR3 is TGCAGCGTTGCGGGGGGGCTATCAGAGACCCAGTACTTC. V and J are TRBV29-1 and TRBJ2-5; 8 bases align to TRBD2. The CDR3 runs to 13 residues. Germline CDR1 SQVTM, CDR2 ANQGSEA. J lost 4 bases, V lost 4 bases, and 5 bases had no gene match.

The genes are TRBV4-3 and TRBJ2-3; TRBD2 matches 9 bases. Losses at the gene ends were 1 base for V and 4 bases for J; bases not matched to a gene: 9. Per the germline V gene, CDR1 is LGHNA and CDR2 is YSLEER. CDR3 length equals 17 residues. CDR3 amino acids: CASSQVGLAGTADTQYF. CDR3 in DNA: TGCGCCAGCAGCCAAGTCGGCCTAGCGGGGACTGCAGATACGCAGTATTTT.

The CDR3, as DNA: TGTGCCAGCAGCCTAAGACTAGCGGGGGGCTCGAACACCGGGGAGCTGTTTTTT. This sequence encodes CASSLRLAGGSNTGELFF. J is TRBJ2-2 and V is TRBV7-8, with 13 bases that match TRBD2. V was pared by 5 bases and J by 0 bases, with 6 bases of the junction left unmatched. This CDR3 is 18 amino acids long. From germline, CDR1 is SGHVS and CDR2 FQNEAQ.

The chain is built from TRBV28 and TRBJ2-7, with 7 bases lining up with TRBD1. Germline CDR1 and CDR2: MDHEN and SYDVKM. The CDR3 spans 12 residues. Trimming at V came to 7 bases and at J to 3 bases, leaving 3 bases not matched to a gene. CDR3 residues: CASNRGDYEQYF. The DNA for the CDR3 is TGTGCCAGCAACAGGGGCGACTACGAGCAGTACTTC.

Only one count was recorded for this clone. V gene TRBV7-9 combines with J gene TRBJ2-7; a weak D match, TRBD2 (5 bases). With 5 bases removed from V and 1 base from J, the gap between germline ends came to 15 bases. Germline V gene lookup returns CDR1 SEHNR and CDR2 FQNEAQ (reference sequence). The CDR3 runs to 15 residues. CDR3 nucleotide sequence: TGTGCCAGCAGCCCGCGGGCCCGACCGTCCTACGAGCAGTACTTC. Translating gives CASSPRARPSYEQYF.

V usage is TRBV18 and J usage is TRBJ1-4; D unclear. Per germline, CDR1 KGHSH and CDR2 LQKENI. The CDR3 contains 15 residues. V lost 5 bases and J 0 bases, leaving 10 bases between the germline ends. CDR3 nucleotides: TGTGCCAGCTCAGCTGACCGTGCAACTAATGAAAAACTGTTTTTT. Translation: CASSADRATNEKLFF.

The V gene is TRBV4-2, the J gene TRBJ1-6; no firm D call. V was shortened by 0 bases and J by 3 bases, with 12 bases between the two germline ends. Germline values: CDR1 LGHNA, CDR2 YNFKEQ. The CDR3 runs 17 residues. In DNA, the CDR3 is TGTGCCAGCAGCCAAGAAGCAGGATTCTTCTATAATTCACCCCTCCACTTT. Translating gives CASSQEAGFFYNSPLHF.